This entry is about one T cell receptor (beta chain). The antigen is unknown. This entry comes from a study of shared clonotypes between healthy human individuals. The study, taken as a whole, reports: The study sampled only blood, and tissue repertoires likely differ. In having few donors, the study represented limited genetic and exposure-history diversity. Naive CD4 clonotype sharing across a few donors was around 5.5%.

The method was immunoSEQ multiplex PCR; TCRdb's version includes in-frame clones alone and lacks a portion of them. The table includes 2 million to 2.5 million clones, about 94% detected once. The TCR originated in a young man in good health. The sample consisted of naive CD4+ T cells sorted from blood. Subset in this sample: CD45RA+ positively selected.

The chain's CDR3 is CASSFPDRGWNTEAFF. In DNA form, the CDR3 reads TGTGCCAGCAGTTTCCCGGACAGGGGGTGGAACACTGAAGCTTTCTTT. The chain employs TRBV6-5 and TRBJ1-1; 10 bases align to TRBD1. The CDR3 is made up of 16 amino acids. The V segment lost 4 bases and the J segment 1 base; nucleotides outside the gene matches: 6. From germline, CDR1 is MNHEY and CDR2 SVGAGI.